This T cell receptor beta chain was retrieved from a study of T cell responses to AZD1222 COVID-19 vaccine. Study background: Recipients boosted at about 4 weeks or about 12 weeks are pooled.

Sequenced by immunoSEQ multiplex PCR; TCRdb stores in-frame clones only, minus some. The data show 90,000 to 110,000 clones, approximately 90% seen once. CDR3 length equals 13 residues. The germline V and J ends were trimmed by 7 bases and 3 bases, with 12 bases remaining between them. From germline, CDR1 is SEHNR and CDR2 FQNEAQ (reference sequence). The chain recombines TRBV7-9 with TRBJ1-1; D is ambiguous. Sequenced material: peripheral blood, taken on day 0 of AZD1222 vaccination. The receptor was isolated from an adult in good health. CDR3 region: CASTFDEYTEAFF. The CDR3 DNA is TGTGCCAGCACCTTTGACGAGTACACTGAAGCTTTCTTT.